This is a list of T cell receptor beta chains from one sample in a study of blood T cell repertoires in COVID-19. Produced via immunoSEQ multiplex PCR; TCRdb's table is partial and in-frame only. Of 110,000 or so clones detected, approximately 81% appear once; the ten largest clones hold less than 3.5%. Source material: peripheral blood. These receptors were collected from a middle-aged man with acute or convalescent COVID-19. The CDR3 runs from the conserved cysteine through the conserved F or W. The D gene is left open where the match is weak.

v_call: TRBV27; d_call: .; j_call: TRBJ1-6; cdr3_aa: CASRPPPGAAGGYNSPLHF; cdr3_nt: TGTGCCAGCAGACCCCCCCCAGGGGCCGCAGGCGGTTATAATTCACCCCTCCACTTT
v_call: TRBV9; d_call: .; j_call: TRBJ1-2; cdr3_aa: CASSATPGGNYGYTF; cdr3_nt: TGTGCCAGCAGCGCTACTCCCGGGGGGAACTATGGCTACACCTTC
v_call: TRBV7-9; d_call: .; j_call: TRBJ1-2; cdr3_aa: CASSPSATGANYGYTF; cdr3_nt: TGTGCCAGCAGCCCTTCAGCGACAGGAGCTAACTATGGCTACACCTTC
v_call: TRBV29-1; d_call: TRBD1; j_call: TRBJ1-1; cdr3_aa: CSVGTDPLNTEAFF; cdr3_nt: TGCAGCGTGGGGACAGACCCTTTGAACACTGAAGCTTTCTTT
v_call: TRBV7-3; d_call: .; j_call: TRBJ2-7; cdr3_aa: CASSSGPKNLHEQYF; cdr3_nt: TGTGCCAGCAGCAGCGGGCCAAAGAACCTCCACGAGCAGTACTTC
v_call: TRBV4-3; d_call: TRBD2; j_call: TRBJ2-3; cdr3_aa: CASSQGPSGGADTQYF; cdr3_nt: TGCGCCAGCAGCCAAGGCCCTAGCGGGGGGGCGGATACGCAGTATTTT
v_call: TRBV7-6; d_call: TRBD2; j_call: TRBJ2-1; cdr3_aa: CASSLAAPLAGAYNEQFF; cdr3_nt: TGTGCCAGCAGCTTAGCGGCCCCACTAGCGGGGGCGTACAATGAGCAGTTCTTC
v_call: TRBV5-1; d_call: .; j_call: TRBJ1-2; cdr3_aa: CASRLVAGKYGYTF; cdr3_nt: TGCGCCAGCAGACTCGTCGCAGGGAAGTATGGCTACACCTTC
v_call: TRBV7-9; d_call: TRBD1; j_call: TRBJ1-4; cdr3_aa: CASSPGQGYEKLFF; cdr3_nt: TGTGCCAGCAGTCCGGGACAGGGTTATGAAAAACTGTTTTTT
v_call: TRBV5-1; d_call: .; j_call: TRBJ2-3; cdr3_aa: CASSLERSTDTQYF; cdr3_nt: TGCGCCAGCAGCTTGGAGCGGAGCACAGATACGCAGTATTTT
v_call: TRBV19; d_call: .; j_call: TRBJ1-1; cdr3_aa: CASSISKRADAFF; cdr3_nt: TGTGCCAGTAGTATTAGTAAGAGAGCTGATGCTTTCTTT
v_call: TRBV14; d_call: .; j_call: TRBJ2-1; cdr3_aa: CASSRLQGGEQFF; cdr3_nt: TGTGCCAGCAGCCGCCTACAGGGAGGGGAGCAGTTCTTC
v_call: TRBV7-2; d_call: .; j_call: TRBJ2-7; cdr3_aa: CASSFFQGQDEQYF; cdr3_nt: TGTGCCAGCAGCTTTTTTCAGGGGCAGGACGAGCAGTACTTC